This is a list of T cell receptor beta chains from one sample in a study of cytomegalovirus exposure and HLA in healthy donors. This table comes from immunoSEQ multiplex PCR, and its TCRdb copy is limited to in-frame clones, with some not included. The sample shows more than 100,000 clones, roughly four fifths of them seen only once. Sequenced input: PBMCs. The receptors were gathered from a woman in her thirties in good health and CMV-seropositive. Each CDR3 is given with its conserved first and last residue. A D gene is named only where the DNA matches it firmly. A clone size is listed for some rows: how often the clone was seen (once, few, many), or a class if it is expanded.

J gene | clone size | V gene | D gene | CDR3 protein | CDR3 DNA
TRBJ2-2 | . | TRBV6-1 | TRBD2 | CASNPGGGDTGELFF | TGTGCCAGCAATCCGGGCGGGGGTGACACCGGGGAGCTGTTTTTT
TRBJ1-2 | . | TRBV6-6 | . | CASTGGANYGYTF | TGTGCCAGCACCGGGGGAGCTAACTATGGCTACACCTTC
TRBJ1-6 | . | TRBV5-1 | TRBD1 | CASSLAAGGGSPLHF | TGCGCCAGCAGCTTGGCCGCAGGGGGCGGCTCACCCCTCCACTTT
TRBJ2-7 | . | TRBV10-3 | TRBD1 | CAISDTRDSSYEQYF | TGTGCCATCAGTGATACCCGGGACAGTTCCTACGAGCAGTACTTC
TRBJ2-3 | . | TRBV5-1 | TRBD1 | CASTTPTGGEDTQYF | TGCGCCAGCACAACACCGACAGGGGGCGAGGATACGCAGTATTTT
TRBJ2-3 | . | TRBV7-9 | . | CASSLGLRTDTQYF | TGTGCCAGCAGCTTAGGACTGAGAACAGATACGCAGTATTTT
TRBJ2-1 | . | TRBV4-3 | TRBD1 | CASSRLVQGANNEQFF | TGCGCCAGCAGCCGACTAGTACAGGGGGCGAACAATGAGCAGTTCTTC
TRBJ1-4 | . | TRBV18 | . | CASSSDRKEKLFF | TGTGCCAGCTCATCTGACAGGAAAGAAAAACTGTTTTTT
TRBJ1-3 | . | TRBV6-1 | . | CASSEALAGSGNTIYF | TGTGCCAGCAGCGAAGCTTTGGCGGGCTCTGGAAACACCATATATTTT
TRBJ1-4 | once | TRBV4-3 | . | CASSQDGGGGGKLFF | TGCGCCAGCAGCCAAGACGGCGGTGGGGGCGGAAAACTGTTTTTT
TRBJ1-2 | . | TRBV7-9 | . | CASSFFSQHYGYTF | TGTGCCAGCAGCTTTTTTTCACAGCATTATGGCTACACCTTC
TRBJ2-1 | . | TRBV4-1 | TRBD2 | CASSQALAGGLNEQFF | TGCGCCAGCAGCCAAGCCCTAGCGGGGGGCCTGAATGAGCAGTTCTTC
TRBJ2-3 | . | TRBV7-3 | . | CASSQYIADTQYF | TGTGCCAGCAGCCAATATATTGCGGATACGCAGTATTTT
TRBJ1-4 | . | TRBV6-5 | . | CASSYQGSNEKLFF | TGTGCCAGCAGTTACCAGGGATCTAATGAAAAACTGTTTTTT
TRBJ2-5 | . | TRBV5-1 | TRBD1 | CASSQQGQGAREQYF | TGCGCCAGCAGCCAGCAAGGACAGGGGGCTCGTGAGCAGTACTTC
TRBJ2-2 | . | TRBV27 | . | CASRPTNTGELFF | TGTGCCAGCAGGCCTACGAACACCGGGGAGCTGTTTTTT
TRBJ1-2 | . | TRBV28 | . | CASSELLHKPYGYTF | TGTGCCAGCAGCGAACTACTCCATAAACCCTATGGCTACACCTTC
TRBJ2-7 | . | TRBV5-1 | . | CASSLTPGALYEQYF | TGCGCCAGCAGCTTGACCCCGGGAGCCCTCTACGAGCAGTACTTC
TRBJ1-6 | . | TRBV28 | TRBD1 | CASKWDSDSPLHF | TGTGCCAGCAAGTGGGACAGCGATTCACCCCTCCACTTT
TRBJ1-4 | . | TRBV25-1 | . | CASSGRNEKLFF | TGTGCCAGCAGTGGGAGGAATGAAAAACTGTTTTTT
TRBJ1-2 | few | TRBV19 | TRBD1 | CASTPKQGAGYTF | TGTGCCAGTACCCCCAAACAGGGGGCTGGCTACACCTTC
TRBJ2-1 | . | TRBV7-3 | TRBD2 | CASSLRGGGNEQFF | TGTGCCAGCAGCTTACGGGGGGGCGGAAATGAGCAGTTCTTC
TRBJ2-5 | . | TRBV28 | TRBD2 | CASSSGTSGGQETQYF | TGTGCCAGCAGTTCCGGGACTAGCGGGGGCCAAGAGACCCAGTACTTC
TRBJ1-2 | . | TRBV7-9 | TRBD1 | CSSSLIGGVDGYTF | TGTTCCAGCAGCTTAATAGGGGGCGTTGATGGCTACACCTTC
TRBJ1-1 | . | TRBV19 | TRBD1 | CASSLPTYRGLPRAFF | TGTGCCAGTAGCCTACCCACCTACAGGGGGCTACCTCGAGCTTTCTTT
TRBJ1-3 | . | TRBV7-2 | . | CASSLEVRVSGNTIYF | TGTGCCAGCAGCTTAGAAGTCCGGGTCTCTGGAAACACCATATATTTT
TRBJ2-1 | . | TRBV5-5 | TRBD1 | CASSSAGTGGNEQFF | TGTGCCAGCAGCTCAGCCGGGACAGGGGGCAATGAGCAGTTCTTC
TRBJ2-3 | . | TRBV7-9 | TRBD2 | CASSTSGVTDTQYF | TGTGCCAGCAGCACTAGCGGGGTCACAGATACGCAGTATTTT
TRBJ2-1 | once | TRBV7-2 | TRBD1 | CASSQQGSNLAAEQFF | TGTGCCAGCAGCCAACAGGGGTCTAACCTCGCGGCTGAGCAGTTCTTC
TRBJ2-1 | . | TRBV9 | . | CASSVAPSSVQFF | TGTGCCAGCAGCGTAGCACCTAGTAGCGTGCAGTTCTTC
TRBJ1-1 | . | TRBV18 | TRBD1 | CASSPSLAGGSPEAFF | TGTGCCAGCTCACCATCCCTCGCAGGGGGCTCCCCTGAAGCTTTCTTT
TRBJ1-2 | once | TRBV13 | . | CASSLVGGIGGYTF | TGTGCCAGCAGCTTAGTCGGGGGAATTGGTGGCTACACCTTC
TRBJ1-3 | . | TRBV4-3 | . | CASSSRGGNGNTIYF | TGCGCCAGCAGCTCCCGGGGGGGGAATGGAAACACCATATATTTT
TRBJ1-5 | few | TRBV19 | TRBD1 | CASSSGTGEQPQHF | TGTGCCAGTTCTTCCGGGACAGGGGAACAGCCCCAGCATTTT